This T cell receptor (beta chain) was obtained from a study of blood T cell repertoires in COVID-19. Study context: The United States, Italy and Spain provided the acute and convalescent COVID-19 samples. Sample material is recorded as cDNA or gDNA derived from T cells, B-cell-depleted T cells, or PBMCs.

The ends were cut back, 4 bases at V and 0 bases at J, with 12 bases in the middle. This CDR3 region has 15 residues. From germline, CDR1 is MNHEY and CDR2 SVGEGT. As originally analysed: Amplifying reference gene primers gave estimates of nucleated cell counts. Sequencing was performed with immunoSEQ multiplex PCR; in TCRdb, only in-frame clones are kept and a portion is missing. That table furnishes V, J and clone size, whereas the DNA furnished D and trimming. The table includes approximately 97,000 clones, roughly nine tenths detected once. V is TRBV6-2 or TRBV6-3 and J is TRBJ1-1; possibly TRBD1 for D (6 bases). Material for sequencing was peripheral blood. The sequence was obtained from a woman between 50 and 59 years old with COVID-19, enrolled during active disease. The CDR3 protein is CASSSITGLNTEAFF. The CDR3 DNA is TGTGCCAGCAGTTCAATTACAGGGTTGAACACTGAAGCTTTCTTT.